These 14 T cell receptor beta chains share one sample of origin, sequenced in a study of tumor and adjacent non-tumor tissue in lung cancer. This sample's RNA came from whole unsorted tissue. A modified ARM-PCR protocol with three rounds of nested PCR amplified TCRbeta. MiXCR was run by TCRdb on the multiplex PCR reads, yielding one entry per CDR3 protein. This sample yields about 200,000 distinct CDR3 sequences, of which about 76% are seen a single time; 20% to 25% belongs to the top ten. Sequencing was done on a sample of lung tumor tissue. The receptors stem from a man aged 55-75 years with non-small cell lung cancer.

This clonotype has at least ten counts. The chain combines TRBV6-5 with TRBJ2-2, with D perhaps being TRBD1 or TRBD2 (5 bases each). CDR3 size: 14 residues. The V gene lost 6 bases and the J gene lost 1 base, with 9 bases spanning the gap. CDR1 and CDR2 (germline): MNHEY, SVGAGI. The CDR3 DNA follows: TGTGCCAGCAGCCGGGACGGGAACACCGGGGAGCTGTTTTTT. As protein: CASSRDGNTGELFF.

The chain joins TRBV24-1 to TRBJ2-7; possibly TRBD1 or TRBD2 for D (5 bases each). Per the germline V gene, CDR1 is KGHDR and CDR2 is SFDVKD. The CDR3 is 16 amino acids. Trimming left V 4 bases short and J 0 bases short, with 15 bases between. Here the CDR3 reads CATSDTGTESSYEQYF. In DNA, the CDR3 is TGTGCCACCAGTGACACCGGGACCGAGAGCTCCTACGAGCAGTACTTC.

On this clonotype itself: Sequence at one end of the junction differs from germline and may be a read error. The chain joins TRBV5-4 to TRBJ2-5, with D perhaps being TRBD1 or TRBD2 (5 bases each). Germline CDR1 is SGHNT and CDR2 is YYREEE (reference sequence). This CDR3 has 16 residues. CDR3 DNA: TGTGCCAGCAGCTCGGGTGGTCAGGGAGCCCAAGTGACCCAGTACTTC. Translated: CASSSGGQGAQVTQYF.

On this clonotype: A much larger clone differs by one base, so this may be a read error. The chain links TRBV4-2 to TRBJ2-1; TRBD2 is a possible D gene (6 bases). The CDR3 totals 17 residues. The V gene's germline CDR1 is LGHNA and CDR2 YNFKEQ. V lost 2 bases, J lost 9 bases, and 23 bases lay in between. CDR3 bases: TGTGCCAGCAGCCAACCCAAAATGACGAGGGACTCCGGTGAGCAGTTCTTC. Its protein product is CASSQPKMTRDSGEQFF.

This clonotype was picked up a small number of times. The V and J genes are TRBV6-5 and TRBJ2-1; D is possibly TRBD1 or TRBD2 (6 bases each). The CDR3 is 15 residues long. The germline V and J ends were trimmed by 6 bases and 4 bases, with 16 bases remaining between them. Germline V gene data show CDR1 as MNHEY and CDR2 as SVGAGI. The CDR3 nucleotides read TGTGCCAGCAGGTCGACGGGGGCCCTATACAATGAGCAGTTCTTC. The encoded protein is CASRSTGALYNEQFF.

Comment on this clonotype: The junction shows a germline mismatch at one end, possibly a read error. This chain connects TRBV4-1 to TRBJ2-1; 9 nucleotides match TRBD1. The CDR3 runs 17 residues. From germline, CDR1 is MGHRA and CDR2 YSYEKL. The CDR3 loop reads CASSQGHGTGTYNEHFF. As DNA, the CDR3 is TGCGCCAGCAGCCAAGGCCACGGGACAGGGACATACAACGAGCACTTCTTC.

This clonotype has a handful of counts. The chain is built from TRBV12-3 or TRBV12-4 and TRBJ1-1, with 7 bases identical to TRBD1. The CDR3 loop spans 14 amino acids. V was clipped by 6 bases and J by 4 bases; unmatched bases: 8. The CDR3 DNA reads as TGTGCCAGCAGGACGACAGGGCGCGGCACTGAAGCTTTCTTT. This gives the protein CASRTTGRGTEAFF.

This clonotype was counted at least ten times. V gene TRBV20-1 combines with J gene TRBJ1-5; a weak D match, TRBD1 (6 bases). The V end was cut by 0 bases, the J end by 6 bases, with 12 bases between. The length of the CDR3 is 14 residues. CDR1 and CDR2 (germline): DFQATT, SNEGSKA (reference sequence). CDR3: CSARDSGEVQPQHF. The CDR3 region has the DNA TGCAGTGCTAGAGATTCAGGGGAGGTTCAGCCCCAGCATTTT.

For this clonotype: This may come from a read error, since a much larger clone is one base off. The gene calls are TRBV20-1 and TRBJ1-6, with D perhaps TRBD1 (6 bases). The CDR3 totals 15 residues. Per germline, CDR1 DFQATT and CDR2 SNEGSKA (reference sequence). CDR3 residues: CSARDLPGENSLLHF. The CDR3 coding sequence is TGCAGTGCTAGAGACCTCCCAGGGGAAAATTCACTCCTCCACTTT.

As for this clonotype: A much larger clone is a single base away; this may be a read error. The chain carries TRBV20-1 and TRBJ1-1; 7 bases agree with TRBD1. CDR1 DFQATT and CDR2 SNEGSKA come from the germline V gene (reference sequence). This CDR3 is built from 16 residues. This chain's CDR3 is CIAKSQGGAMNTEAFF. In DNA, the CDR3 is TGCATTGCTAAAAGCCAGGGGGGTGCAATGAACACTGAAGCTTTCTTT.

Regarding this clonotype: Given the absence of the conserved phenylalanine or tryptophan at the CDR3 end, a read error is likely. The rearrangement links TRBV20-1 to TRBJ1-5; unclear D gene. Germline V gene lookup returns CDR1 DFQATT and CDR2 SNEGSKA (reference sequence). The V end was cut by 6 bases, the J end by 3 bases, with 15 bases between. This CDR3 contains 14 residues. In DNA form, the CDR3 reads TGCAGTGCCAGCACCGGGGTTGACAATCAGCCCCAGCATCTT. It is translated as CSASTGVDNQPQHL.

This clonotype was seen a few times. A much larger clonotype is one base distant, so this may be a read error. This is likely a read error, given that the CDR3 carries no conserved phenylalanine or tryptophan at its end. The chain combines TRBV20-1 with TRBJ2-3, with 12 bases that match TRBD2. This CDR3 spans 12 amino acids. Trimming removed 7 bases from V and 5 bases from J; junction bases left unmatched: 1. Germline V lookup: CDR1 DFQATT, CDR2 SNEGSKA (reference sequence). The CDR3 sequence is CSGTSGKDTQYS. The CDR3 DNA sequence: TGCAGTGGGACTAGCGGGAAAGATACGCAGTATTCT.

Points on this clonotype: The junction departs from germline at one end; a sequencing error may be responsible. The chain employs TRBV20-1 and TRBJ1-5; TRBD1 aligns across 9 bases. Germline values: CDR1 DFQATT, CDR2 SNEGSKA (reference sequence). The CDR3 length is 15 residues. The CDR3 here is CNAREHRGLGQPQHF. CDR3 coding DNA: TGTAATGCTAGAGAACACAGGGGGCTTGGTCAGCCCCAGCATTTT.

A remark on this clonotype: One end of the junction fails to match germline, which may point to a read error. DNA for the CDR3: TGCAGTGCTGGGCGACTAGTCGGAGAGCAGTATTTC. It is translated as CSAGRLVGEQYF. The chain carries TRBV20-1 and TRBJ2-7; TRBD2 is a possible D gene (6 bases). The CDR3 contains 12 residues. From germline, CDR1 is DFQATT and CDR2 SNEGSKA (reference sequence).